The 2 T cell receptor beta chains reported below all come from one sample, sequenced in a study of T cell responses to AZD1222 COVID-19 vaccine. Clones were sequenced by immunoSEQ multiplex PCR, and TCRdb holds only the in-frame ones, with some missing. Altogether 120,000 or so clones are present, roughly 88% being singletons, with the ten largest covering about 25%. Sequences were derived from peripheral blood, sampled 28 days after the second AZD1222 dose. These receptors originate from an adult who received the AZD1222 COVID-19 vaccine.

The rearrangement links TRBV3-1 (or the pseudogene TRBV3-2) to TRBJ1-5, with 8 bases fitting TRBD1. The germline V gene has CDR1 LGHDT and CDR2 YNNKEL (reference sequence). With V trimmed by 2 bases and J by 4 bases, 4 bases remained unmatched. The CDR3 has 15 amino acids. The CDR3 protein is CASSQSDRANQPQHF. In DNA form, the CDR3 reads TGTGCCAGCAGCCAATCGGACAGGGCTAATCAGCCCCAGCATTTT.

This clone came up a few times. J is TRBJ1-5 and V is TRBV5-5; the match to TRBD1 covers 7 bases. The CDR3 spans 15 residues. V trimming: 3 bases; J trimming: 3 bases; junction bases outside the gene matches: 6. Per the germline V gene, CDR1 is SGHKS and CDR2 is YYEKEE (reference sequence). The CDR3 is CASSSQTGINQPQHF. CDR3 nucleotide sequence: TGTGCCAGCAGCTCCCAGACAGGGATCAATCAGCCCCAGCATTTT.